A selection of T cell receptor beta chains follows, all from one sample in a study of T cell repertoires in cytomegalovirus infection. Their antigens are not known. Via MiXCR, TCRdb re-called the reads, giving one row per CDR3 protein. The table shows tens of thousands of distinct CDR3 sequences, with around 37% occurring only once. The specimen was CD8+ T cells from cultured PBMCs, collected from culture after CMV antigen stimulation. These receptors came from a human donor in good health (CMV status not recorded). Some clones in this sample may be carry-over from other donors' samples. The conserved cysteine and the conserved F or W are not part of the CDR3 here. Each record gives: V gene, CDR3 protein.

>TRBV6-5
ASSYSRNQGEETQY
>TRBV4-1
ASSDERGARVEQF
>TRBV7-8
ASSLPVLVVQTSTDTQY
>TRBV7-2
ASSLGPALGETQY
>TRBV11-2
ASVGAGRQETQY
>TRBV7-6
ASSPKRGRGEGETQY
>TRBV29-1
SASGTGSYEQY
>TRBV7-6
ASSLGGGEVGTEAF
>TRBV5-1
ASGRKAAGANNEQF
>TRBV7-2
ASSLGHRASEQF
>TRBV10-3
AISEGRGDITDTQY
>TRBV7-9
ASSPPGRQQETQY
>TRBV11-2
ATTGWEDQETQY
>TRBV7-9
ASSSGGDSYNEQF
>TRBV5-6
ASSLALSGHLTQY
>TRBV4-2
ASSQDALASGSQETQY
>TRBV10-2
ASSRTSGLQETQY
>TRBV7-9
ASSFPSSGTDTQY
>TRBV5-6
ASRGDLTDTQY
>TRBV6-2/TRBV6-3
ASSYPLSQAGKDNEQF
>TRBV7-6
ASSSRDYFYEQF
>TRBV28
ASRDIKGGDGYT
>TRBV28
ASSPQGAKNIQY
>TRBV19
ASSIDAVAGLPYSNQPQH
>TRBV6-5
ASRDGTESSYNSPLH
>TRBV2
ASSPGLGLVDTQY
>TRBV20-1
SASWVNTEAF
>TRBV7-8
ASSLAVGWTSGGHEQF
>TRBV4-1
ASSPGLTGQANYGYT
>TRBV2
ASVTSGVNNEQF
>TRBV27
ASSYPGLAGSYNEQF
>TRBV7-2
ASSRFEGEQY
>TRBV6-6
ASRTIQETQY
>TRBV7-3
ASSLSGGAGNEQF